This T cell receptor (beta chain) was found in a study of T cell repertoires in cytomegalovirus infection. TCRdb passed the reads through MiXCR, listing each CDR3 protein once. The sample lists around 94,000 distinct CDR3 sequences; more than 15% were seen once. This clonotype occurred a few times. CDR3 size: 13 residues. CDR1 is MNHNY, CDR2 SVGAGI, per germline (reference sequence). Trimming took 5 bases from V and 5 from J; bases not matched to a gene: 2. The source is a human donor in good health (CMV status not recorded). Some clones in this sample may be carry-over from other donors' samples. The chain carries TRBV6-6 and TRBJ2-7; 11 bases line up with TRBD1. The sequenced material came from PBMCs. CDR3 DNA sequence: TGTGCCAGCAGTCGGACAGGGGGCCACGAGCAGTACTTC. Its protein is CASSRTGGHEQYF.